One sample yielded the 31 T cell receptor beta chains listed below, sequenced in a study of CD8 T cells in Susac syndrome. Random hexamers were used to reverse transcribe the RNA input (roughly 0.5 to 1 ug). From the immunoSEQ multiplex PCR reads, TCRdb called clonotypes with MiXCR, one entry per CDR3 protein. The table has fewer than 35,000 distinct CDR3 sequences, 94% seen once. The sample consisted of CD8+ T cells from PBMCs. The receptors come from a human donor in good health.

The chain uses TRBV6-2 or TRBV6-3 and TRBJ2-2; no definite D call. This CDR3 has 14 amino acids. Trimming left V 11 bases short and J 4 bases short, with 17 bases between. CDR1 is MNHEY, CDR2 SVGEGT, per germline. CDR3 region: CAARLSPSTGELFF. In DNA, the CDR3 is TGTGCCGCTCGACTCTCCCCGAGCACCGGGGAGCTGTTTTTT.

The chain couples TRBV9 to TRBJ2-7; D is tentatively TRBD1 or TRBD2 (5 bases each). This CDR3 contains 17 residues. Trimming took off 2 bases at V and 0 bases at J, with 18 bases between the two ends. From germline, CDR1 is SGDLS and CDR2 YYNGEE. Here the CDR3 DNA reads TGTGCCAGCAGCGTGGACCCGGGACCGAGGAGCTCCTACGAGCAGTACTTC. Its protein is CASSVDPGPRSSYEQYF.

CDR3 DNA sequence: TGTGCCAGTGGTCAGGGGAATCAGCCCCAGCATTTT. Translating it yields CASGQGNQPQHF. The V and J genes are TRBV19 and TRBJ1-5; tentatively, D is TRBD1 (6 bases). V was pared by 8 bases and J by 4 bases, with 9 bases between. The CDR3 loop spans 12 amino acids. Germline-derived CDR1 and CDR2 are LNHDA and SQIVND (reference sequence).

V and J are TRBV4-3 and TRBJ2-1; possibly TRBD1 for D (6 bases). V lost 0 bases and J 6 bases, leaving 24 bases between the germline ends. The CDR3 spans 19 residues. Germline CDR1 and CDR2: LGHNA and YSLEER. CDR3 amino acids: CASSQEREGGWGRGNEQFF. The CDR3 coding sequence is TGCGCCAGCAGCCAAGAGAGAGAAGGTGGCTGGGGCAGGGGCAATGAGCAGTTCTTC.

The chain's CDR3 is CASSEGITGETQYF. In DNA, the CDR3 is TGTGCCAGCAGTGAGGGGATTACGGGGGAGACCCAGTACTTC. This chain joins TRBV6-1 and TRBJ2-5; D might be TRBD2 (5 bases). Germline assignment: CDR1 MNHNS and CDR2 SASEGT. The V gene lost 3 bases and the J gene lost 5 bases, with 13 bases spanning the gap. The CDR3 has 14 amino acids.

The V call is TRBV4-1, the J call TRBJ1-1; the D gene is possibly TRBD1 (6 bases). The CDR3 has 14 amino acids. With 1 base removed from V and 1 base from J, the gap between germline ends came to 7 bases. CDR1 is MGHRA, CDR2 YSYEKL, per germline. The CDR3 nucleotides read TGCGCCAGCAGCCAAGTGGGGGCGAACACTGAAGCTTTCTTT. Translated, it gives CASSQVGANTEAFF.

The CDR3 bases are TGTGCCAGCAGCCGCGGGGGGGTCGGAGAGACCCAGTACTTC. Protein product: CASSRGGVGETQYF. This chain uses TRBV11-2 with TRBJ2-5, with 9 nucleotides matching TRBD2. The V gene's germline CDR1 is SGHAT and CDR2 FQNNGV. CDR3 length equals 14 residues. Trimming took 5 bases from V and 4 from J; bases not matched to a gene: 5.

The chain carries TRBV12-3 or TRBV12-4 and TRBJ1-1; D gene uncertain. There are 14 residues in the CDR3. The germline V and J ends were trimmed by 1 base and 1 base, with 7 bases remaining between them. The chain's CDR3 is CASSLGGGNTEAFF. The CDR3 region has the DNA TGTGCCAGCAGTTTAGGGGGTGGGAACACTGAAGCTTTCTTT.

This clonotype has only one observation. The chain recombines TRBV9 with TRBJ2-4, with 11 bases that match TRBD1. CDR1 and CDR2 (germline): SGDLS, YYNGEE. The CDR3 covers 16 residues. With V trimmed by 4 bases and J by 5 bases, 8 bases remained unmatched. CDR3 nucleotide sequence: TGTGCCAGCAGCCCCTTGGGACAGGGGGTCGAAAACATTCAGTACTTC. Amino acid sequence: CASSPLGQGVENIQYF.

This clonotype was recorded once. This sequence joins TRBV11-2 and TRBJ1-1; tentatively, D is TRBD1 (5 bases). This CDR3 is 12 amino acids long. The V and J ends lost 5 bases and 9 bases respectively, with 13 bases between them. Germline V lookup: CDR1 SGHAT, CDR2 FQNNGV. The CDR3 sequence is CASSPGTGQAFF. The CDR3 region has the DNA TGTGCCAGCAGCCCAGGGACGGGACAAGCTTTCTTT.

The chain has TRBV4-3 and TRBJ2-1; 10 bases fit TRBD2. The CDR3 runs 17 residues. Trimming cost V 0 bases and J 0 bases; bases outside gene matches: 2. Germline V gene lookup returns CDR1 LGHNA and CDR2 YSLEER. CDR3 nucleotide sequence: TGCGCCAGCAGCCAAGATAGCGGGGGGCGCTCCTACAATGAGCAGTTCTTC. Translating gives CASSQDSGGRSYNEQFF.

The gene calls are TRBV6-2 or TRBV6-3 and TRBJ1-5; D is unresolved. The germline CDR1 and CDR2 sequences are MNHEY and SVGEGT. The V and J ends lost 4 bases and 4 bases respectively, with 8 bases between them. The CDR3 totals 13 residues. The CDR3, as DNA: TGTGCCAGCAGTTTGTGGGATAATCAGCCCCAGCATTTT. Its protein is CASSLWDNQPQHF.

This clonotype was seen only a few times. V and J are TRBV12-3 or TRBV12-4 and TRBJ1-1; D is undetermined. Trimming shortened V by 3 bases and J by 5 bases, and 4 bases separated the two germline ends. The CDR3 sequence is 11 residues long. DNA of the CDR3: TGTGCCAGCAGTTTGGGAACTGAAGCTTTCTTT. Protein: CASSLGTEAFF.

This CDR3 is CASSPFVNTEAFF. The CDR3 bases are TGTGCCAGCAGCCCCTTCGTGAACACTGAAGCTTTCTTT. The chain is built from TRBV6-2 or TRBV6-3 and TRBJ1-1, with D unresolved. CDR3 length: 13 amino acids. The V end was cut by 6 bases, the J end by 0 bases, with 8 bases between. Germline lookup yields CDR1 MNHEY and CDR2 SVGEGT.

The chain joins TRBV27 to TRBJ2-2, with D perhaps given as TRBD1 or TRBD2 (7 bases each). The CDR3 loop spans 16 amino acids. V was clipped by 3 bases and J by 5 bases, with 16 bases between them. Germline V gives CDR1 MNHEY, CDR2 SMNVEV (reference sequence). CDR3 region: CASSLIQGGGTGELFF. The CDR3 coding sequence is TGTGCCAGCAGTTTGATCCAGGGGGGAGGGACCGGGGAGCTGTTTTTT.

The chain is built from TRBV19 and TRBJ2-1; 13 bases fit TRBD2. V was pared by 4 bases and J by 16 bases, with 10 bases of the junction left unmatched. This CDR3 spans 14 amino acids. CDR1 is LNHDA, CDR2 SQIVND, per germline (reference sequence). The CDR3: CASSTATSGGVGFF. The CDR3 bases are TGTGCCAGTAGTACAGCTACTAGCGGGGGGGTCGGCTTCTTC.

V and J are TRBV5-4 and TRBJ2-2, with D perhaps TRBD2 (5 bases). The CDR3 is 15 amino acids. CDR1 SGHNT and CDR2 YYREEE come from the germline V gene (reference sequence). The ends were cut back, 0 bases at V and 0 bases at J, with 6 bases in the middle. CDR3 nucleotides: TGTGCCAGCAGCTTGGGAGGGACGAACACCGGGGAGCTGTTTTTT. Amino acid sequence: CASSLGGTNTGELFF.

The CDR3 reads CSVTGREAFF. The CDR3 region has the DNA TGCAGCGTTACAGGGCGAGAAGCTTTCTTT. The chain carries TRBV29-1 and TRBJ1-1; possibly TRBD1 for D (6 bases). This CDR3 is 10 amino acids long. CDR1 SQVTM and CDR2 ANQGSEA come from the germline V gene. Trimming took 5 bases from V and 8 from J, leaving 9 bases between them. Together with reference TRBV29-1 and TRBJ1-1, the CDR3 gives the full variable domain: SAVISQKPSRDICQRGTSLTIQCQVDSQVTMMFWYRQQPGQSLTLIATANQGSEATYESGFVIDKFPISRPNLTFSTLTVSNMSPEDSSIYLCSVTGREAFFGQGTRLTVV.

This chain connects TRBV6-2 or TRBV6-3 to TRBJ2-1; 9 nucleotides match TRBD2. Germline V gives CDR1 MNHEY, CDR2 SVGEGT. The CDR3 runs 16 residues. Losses at the gene ends were 3 bases for V and 8 bases for J; bases not matched to a gene: 11. CDR3 coding DNA: TGTGCCAGCAGTTATCGTGCGGGGGGGGCGAGAGATGAGCAGTTCTTC. The encoded protein is CASSYRAGGARDEQFF.

V and J are TRBV3-1 and TRBJ1-1; D is ambiguous. The CDR3 consists of 11 residues. Deletions cut 1 base from V and 8 bases from J, with 5 bases between. Germline CDR1 and CDR2: LGHDT and YNNKEL (reference sequence). This chain's CDR3 is CASSQGREAFF. CDR3 in DNA: TGTGCCAGCAGCCAAGGGCGGGAAGCTTTCTTT.

The chain joins TRBV7-9 to TRBJ1-1; 7 bases are a match to TRBD1. The junction had 4 bases not matched to a gene; V was cut back by 4 bases and J by 8 bases. Germline V gene sequence: CDR1 SEHNR, CDR2 FQNEAQ (reference sequence). This CDR3 comprises 12 residues. The chain's CDR3 is CASSSTGREAFF. The CDR3, as DNA: TGTGCCAGCAGCTCGACAGGGAGGGAAGCTTTCTTT.

This rearrangement joins TRBV3-1 to TRBJ2-2, with D perhaps being TRBD1 or TRBD2 (6 bases each). The CDR3 has 15 residues. Germline assignment: CDR1 LGHDT and CDR2 YNNKEL (reference sequence). V was pared by 4 bases and J by 1 base, with 10 bases between. CDR3 residues: CASSLGGQNTGELFF. CDR3 bases: TGTGCCAGCAGCCTGGGGGGACAGAACACCGGGGAGCTGTTTTTT.

The chain links TRBV7-9 to TRBJ2-3; 7 bases are shared with TRBD1. Germline V gives CDR1 SEHNR, CDR2 FQNEAQ (reference sequence). This CDR3 region has 15 residues. Trimming removed 6 bases from V and 2 bases from J; junction bases left unmatched: 8. CDR3: CASSSTGSNTDTQYF. As DNA, the CDR3 is TGTGCCAGCAGTTCGACAGGGTCAAACACAGATACGCAGTATTTT.

The V gene is TRBV29-1, the J gene TRBJ1-2, with TRBD1 identical over 7 bases. The V gene end was trimmed by 1 base and the J gene end by 3 bases; junction bases not matched to a gene: 5. Germline CDR1 SQVTM, CDR2 ANQGSEA. CDR3 size: 14 residues. As DNA, the CDR3 is TGCAGCGTTGAAGTGGACAGGCTTGACTATGGCTACACCTTC. Encoded protein: CSVEVDRLDYGYTF.

The chain couples TRBV5-1 to TRBJ2-1; 13 nucleotides match TRBD2. CDR3 length: 15 amino acids. CDR1 is SGHRS and CDR2 is YFSETQ in the germline V gene. Losses at the gene ends were 4 bases for V and 6 bases for J; bases not matched to a gene: 4. The CDR3 DNA is TGCGCCAGCAGCATCGGGACTAGCGGGACCAATGAGCAGTTCTTC. It codes for CASSIGTSGTNEQFF.

The chain recombines TRBV5-6 with TRBJ1-2, with D hard to call. The CDR3 has 15 amino acids. CDR1 SGHDT and CDR2 YYEEEE come from the germline V gene. Deletions cut 2 bases from V and 4 bases from J, with 15 bases between. The CDR3 DNA reads TGTGCCAGCAGCTTATACTACAGTGACATCTATGGCTACACCTTC. Protein: CASSLYYSDIYGYTF.

The chain has TRBV6-2 or TRBV6-3 and TRBJ2-5, with unresolved D. This CDR3 contains 14 residues. V was cut by 6 bases and J by 4 bases, with 15 bases left in between. From germline, CDR1 is MNHEY and CDR2 SVGEGT. Written as DNA, the CDR3 is TGTGCCAGCAGCCCCGGACGAGAAGTAGAGACCCAGTACTTC. Protein product: CASSPGREVETQYF.

The chain joins TRBV12-3 or TRBV12-4 to TRBJ1-1; D gene ambiguous. CDR3 length: 15 residues. Trimming left V 5 bases short and J 0 bases short, with 13 bases between. The CDR3 DNA sequence: TGTGCCAGCAGTGACAATGCAGGAGTGAACACTGAAGCTTTCTTT. This codes for CASSDNAGVNTEAFF.

V is TRBV7-9 and J is TRBJ1-2; D unresolved. Between the trimmed V and J ends, which lost 1 base and 8 bases, there was a span of 17 bases. Per the germline V gene, CDR1 is SEHNR and CDR2 is FQNEAQ (reference sequence). This CDR3 is built from 15 residues. DNA for the CDR3: TGTGCCAGCAGCTTAGATTGGACCGGATCTCGGGGCTACACCTTC. Amino acids: CASSLDWTGSRGYTF.

The chain joins TRBV7-2 to TRBJ2-3; D is uncertain. Per the germline V gene, CDR1 is SGHTA and CDR2 is FQGNSA. V was trimmed by 1 base and J by 3 bases, leaving 8 bases between them. The CDR3 is 14 residues long. This CDR3 reads CASSLGGRTDTQYF. The DNA for the CDR3 is TGTGCCAGCAGCTTAGGAGGTCGGACAGATACGCAGTATTTT.

The chain combines TRBV25-1 with TRBJ1-1; D remains unclear. CDR3 size: 11 residues. V lost 6 bases and J lost 5, with 7 bases in between. The germline CDR1 and CDR2 sequences are MGHDK and SYGVNS. CDR3 loop: CASRSSTEAFF. In nucleotides, the CDR3 is TGTGCCAGCAGAAGTTCGACTGAAGCTTTCTTT.